This TCR beta chain was captured in a study of T-cell reconstitution after alpha-beta-depleted transplantation in children. Germline V gives CDR1 LGHNA, CDR2 YNFKEQ. V dropped 5 bases and J dropped 1; count of bases not matched to a gene: 9. The CDR3 totals 18 residues. Preparation of the TCRbeta library used unique molecular identifiers. TCRdb used MiXCR to reprocess the PCR reads, holding one entry per CDR3 protein. The sample includes 450,000 to 600,000 distinct CDR3 sequences, over 9.5% of them seen just once. This clonotype was observed a handful of times. The receptor was derived from a child aged 2-15 years with inherited bone marrow failure, due to receive a stem cell transplant. The source material was PBMCs, sampled before TCRalphabeta/CD19-depleted stem cell transplant. The rearrangement links TRBV4-2 to TRBJ2-3; TRBD2 matches 13 bases. The CDR3 DNA reads as TGTGCCAGCAGCTCAGGGGTCGGACTAGCGGGGGGCACAGATACGCAGTATTTT. Protein: CASSSGVGLAGGTDTQYF.